This T cell receptor (beta chain) was documented in a study of T-cell reconstitution after alpha-beta-depleted transplantation in children. Unique molecular identifiers tagged the TCRbeta library. In TCRdb, the PCR reads were re-called with MiXCR into one record per CDR3 protein. There are about 610,000 distinct CDR3 sequences in the sample; under 12% occur only once, and approximately 4.1% lies in the top ten. This material consisted of PBMCs from the stem cell graft donor, taken from the stem cell graft. This receptor was identified in a human donor who donated a stem cell graft to a child with acute myeloid leukemia.

The CDR3 loop reads CASSLGAGTADTQYF. The CDR3 DNA is TGTGCCAGCAGCTTGGGGGCGGGGACGGCAGATACGCAGTATTTT. The chain recombines TRBV5-6 with TRBJ2-3; tentative D call: TRBD2 (6 bases). The germline V gene encodes CDR1 SGHDT and CDR2 YYEEEE. The CDR3 covers 15 residues. Trimming pared 0 bases from V and 4 bases from J, leaving 12 bases between.